This TCR beta chain was sequenced in a study of post-analysis software for immune sequencing data. Study-level results: F measure grouped same-batch samples tightly together. TRBV5-6, TRBV5-1 and TRBV20-1 were among four to six TRBV segments more frequent in patients than controls. For normalized Chao1 diversity, multiple sclerosis patients scored significantly lower than controls did.

Carried by the TCR beta cDNA libraries were unique molecular identifiers. When about 0.85 to 11 million T cells were used, they gave hundreds of thousands of cDNA molecules. TCRdb re-called the PCR reads with MiXCR, one entry per CDR3 protein. The top ten clones hold 12% of a sample with about 500,000 distinct CDR3 sequences, over 35% of them seen once. Germline V gene lookup returns CDR1 LGHDT and CDR2 YNNKEL (reference sequence). The CDR3 totals 11 residues. Trimming removed 0 bases from V and 4 bases from J, with 1 base in between. About this clonotype: Its antigen is still unknown.

This TCR was sampled from a girl aged 10-17 years with multiple sclerosis. This sequence joins TRBV3-1 and TRBJ2-7; unclear D gene. The sequencing input was blood. DNA for the CDR3: TGTGCCAGCAGCCAAGAGTACGAGCAGTACTTC. Translated, it gives CASSQEYEQYF.